Following are 12 T cell receptor beta chains from one sample sequenced in a study of blood T cell repertoires in COVID-19. The data were produced by immunoSEQ multiplex PCR, yet TCRdb's version contains in-frame clones alone and is incomplete. The table shows approximately 94,000 clones, with approximately 89% occurring only once. The specimen was peripheral blood. Receptor source: a man aged 50 to 59 with active COVID-19.

The chain combines TRBV5-1 with TRBJ1-6; tentative D call: TRBD1 (6 bases). The CDR3 is made up of 17 amino acids. V lost 2 bases and J lost 13, with 25 bases in between. Germline CDR1 is SGHRS and CDR2 is YFSETQ. The CDR3 protein is CASSFGKGGRGITPLHF. For the CDR3, the DNA is TGCGCCAGCAGCTTTGGCAAAGGAGGCAGGGGAATTACGCCCCTCCACTTT.

V and J are TRBV5-1 and TRBJ2-1, with D perhaps matching TRBD1 (5 bases). The CDR3 has 16 residues. Trimming left V 1 base short and J 6 bases short, with 17 bases between. The germline CDR1 and CDR2 sequences are SGHRS and YFSETQ. As DNA, the CDR3 is TGCGCCAGCAGCTTGCGTCCTGGCAGGGTGGGCAATGAGCAGTTCTTC. It codes for CASSLRPGRVGNEQFF.

V and J are TRBV5-8 and TRBJ2-7; TRBD2 aligns across 16 bases. The junction had 6 bases not matched to a gene; V was cut back by 3 bases and J by 3 bases. Looked up from germline, CDR1 is SGHTS and CDR2 is YDEGEE. The CDR3 is made up of 17 amino acids. The chain's CDR3 is CASSSGLAGGPFYEQYV. The DNA for the CDR3 is TGTGCCAGCAGCTCGGGACTAGCGGGAGGGCCCTTCTACGAGCAGTACGTC.

This clone appeared a single time. The chain couples TRBV10-3 to TRBJ1-2; 7 positions agree with TRBD1. Losses at the gene ends were 2 bases for V and 0 bases for J; bases not matched to a gene: 6. The germline V gene has CDR1 ENHRY and CDR2 SYGVKD. There are 16 residues in the CDR3. The CDR3 loop reads CAISEGPGQPNYGYTF. The CDR3, as DNA: TGTGCCATCAGTGAGGGTCCGGGACAGCCTAACTATGGCTACACCTTC.

J is TRBJ2-3 and V is TRBV14; 8 nucleotides line up with TRBD1. CDR1 and CDR2 (germline): SGHDN, FVKESK. The V and J ends lost 4 bases and 2 bases, in that order; junction bases with no gene match: 2. The CDR3 sequence is 14 residues long. CDR3 nucleotides: TGTGCCAGCAGCCGGGACAGGACCACAGATACGCAGTATTTT. Its translation: CASSRDRTTDTQYF.

The V and J genes are TRBV19 and TRBJ2-1; D might be TRBD2 (6 bases). The CDR3 extends over 16 amino acids. Trimming removed 4 bases from V and 4 bases from J, with 17 bases in between. The V gene's germline CDR1 is LNHDA and CDR2 SQIVND (reference sequence). CDR3: CASSRLKDYPYNEQFF. The CDR3 bases are TGTGCCAGTAGTAGATTGAAGGACTACCCATACAATGAGCAGTTCTTC. Drawing the rest from reference TRBV19 and TRBJ2-1, the complete variable domain is DGGITQSPKYLFRKEGQNVTLSCEQNLNHDAMYWYRQDPGQGLRLIYYSQIVNDFQKGDIAEGYSVSREKKESFPLTVTSAQKNPTAFYLCASSRLKDYPYNEQFFGPGTRLTVL.

V usage is TRBV18 and J usage is TRBJ1-4; D gene ambiguous. Per germline, CDR1 KGHSH and CDR2 LQKENI. The CDR3 runs 15 residues. V was trimmed by 1 base and J by 7 bases, leaving 13 bases between them. The CDR3 bases are TGTGCCAGCTCACCACGGTCAACTGGAGGTGAAAAACTGTTTTTT. As protein: CASSPRSTGGEKLFF. The full variable domain, completed using reference TRBV18 and TRBJ1-4, is NAGVMQNPRHLVRRRGQEARLRCSPMKGHSHVYWYRQLPEEGLKFMVYLQKENIIDESGMPKERFSAEFPKEGPSILRIQQVVRGDSAAYFCASSPRSTGGEKLFFGSGTQLSVL.

The gene calls are TRBV15 and TRBJ2-5, with 9 positions matching TRBD2. J gave up 3 bases and V 1 base, and 15 bases lay outside the gene matches. Germline V lookup: CDR1 LNHNV, CDR2 YYDKDF (reference sequence). The CDR3 consists of 19 residues. CDR3 residues: CATSRGGLASGNIKETQYF. DNA of the CDR3: TGTGCCACCAGCAGAGGTGGCTTGGCTAGCGGGAACATTAAAGAGACCCAGTACTTC.

The chain uses TRBV15 and TRBJ1-4, with 9 bases lining up with TRBD1. The CDR3 extends over 16 amino acids. Germline CDR1 LNHNV, CDR2 YYDKDF (reference sequence). V trimming: 3 bases; J trimming: 8 bases; junction bases outside the gene matches: 10. The CDR3 region has the DNA TGTGCCACCAGCAGGGACCGGGGGACAGGGCGGGAAAAACTGTTTTTT. The encoded protein is CATSRDRGTGREKLFF.

This chain connects TRBV7-8 to TRBJ2-3, with D possibly TRBD2 on 5 matching bases. Trimming took off 2 bases at V and 2 bases at J, with 8 bases between the two ends. CDR3 length equals 14 residues. The germline CDR1 and CDR2 sequences are SGHVS and FQNEAQ. The CDR3 here is CASSLKRITDTQYF. DNA of the CDR3: TGTGCCAGCAGCTTAAAGCGGATCACAGATACGCAGTATTTT.

The chain has TRBV30 and TRBJ2-5; the D is unclear. V lost 4 bases and J lost 5, with 14 bases in between. The germline V gene encodes CDR1 GTSNPN and CDR2 SVGIG (reference sequence). This CDR3 has 13 amino acids. Written as DNA, the CDR3 is TGTGCCTGGAATGTTCTAAACGGGGAGACCCAGTACTTC. Its protein is CAWNVLNGETQYF.

The chain combines TRBV28 with TRBJ2-5, with 10 bases fitting TRBD1. V gave up 4 bases and J gave up 5 bases; unmatched junction bases: 7. Germline V gene data show CDR1 as MDHEN and CDR2 as SYDVKM. The CDR3 loop spans 15 amino acids. The CDR3: CASSSPGQGTETQYF. The CDR3 nucleotides are TGTGCCAGCAGTTCCCCGGGACAGGGGACCGAGACCCAGTACTTC.